The 9 T cell receptor beta chains below were found in one sample sequenced in a study of beta chain features in type 1 diabetes. Expressed TCRB transcripts got sequenced, as all isolated RNA was reverse transcribed. Assay used: immunoSEQ multiplex PCR; TCRdb lists only in-frame clones, some missing. The sample shows roughly 400,000 clones, less than 15% of them seen only once. Material for sequencing was naive CD4+ T cells from blood. All receptors derive from a woman aged 18-35 years in good health.

A few counts support this clone. The CDR3 region has the DNA TGTGCCATCAGCGAGACACTAGTGGGCCACAAAGAGACCCAGTACTTC. Its translation is CAISETLVGHKETQYF. The chain uses TRBV10-3 and TRBJ2-5; a possible D gene is TRBD2 (5 bases). The CDR3 is made up of 16 amino acids. Trimming pared 6 bases from V and 3 bases from J, leaving 20 bases between. Germline-derived CDR1 and CDR2 are ENHRY and SYGVKD.

V and J are TRBV30 and TRBJ2-7, with a tentative D call TRBD2 (7 bases). The CDR3 contains 15 residues. The germline V gene has CDR1 GTSNPN and CDR2 SVGIG (reference sequence). V was trimmed by 1 base and J by 2 bases, leaving 15 bases between them. CDR3 in DNA: TGTGCCTGGAGTGCTGAGGGGGGGATCACCTACGAGCAGTACTTC. As protein: CAWSAEGGITYEQYF.

The rearrangement joins TRBV29-1 to TRBJ2-7; perhaps TRBD2 as D (5 bases). V was pared by 4 bases and J by 5 bases, with 15 bases between. Germline assignment: CDR1 SQVTM and CDR2 ANQGSEA. The CDR3 has 13 amino acids. The CDR3 loop reads CSVGRRASNEQYF. The CDR3 bases are TGCAGCGTTGGAAGGCGGGCGAGCAACGAGCAGTACTTC.

This clone was counted between two and nine times. V gene TRBV5-4 combines with J gene TRBJ2-7, with 10 bases lining up with TRBD2. V lost 3 bases and J lost 5; bases outside the gene matches: 8. Germline V gives CDR1 SGHNT, CDR2 YYREEE (reference sequence). This CDR3 contains 15 residues. Here the CDR3 DNA reads TGTGCCAGCAGCTCCTCTAGCGGGAGCTGGGACGAGCAGTACTTC. It yields the protein CASSSSSGSWDEQYF.

Only a few counts were recorded for this clone. V usage is TRBV30 and J usage is TRBJ2-7; D ambiguous. Germline V gives CDR1 GTSNPN, CDR2 SVGIG (reference sequence). The CDR3 is 13 residues long. V was shortened by 1 base and J by 2 bases, with 9 bases between the two germline ends. CDR3 amino acids: CAWSARRTYEQYF. CDR3 in DNA: TGTGCCTGGAGTGCAAGGCGGACCTACGAGCAGTACTTC.

The sample holds a few counts of this clone. The chain employs TRBV4-2 and TRBJ2-1; 9 bases agree with TRBD2. The V gene end was trimmed by 1 base and the J gene end by 9 bases; junction bases not matched to a gene: 10. Per germline, CDR1 LGHNA and CDR2 YNFKEQ. The CDR3 is made up of 16 amino acids. The CDR3 DNA reads TGTGCCAGCAGCCAAGTAGGCGGGAGGGCCCGGGGTGAGCAGTTCTTC. Protein product: CASSQVGGRARGEQFF.

The chain links TRBV27 to TRBJ1-1, with a possible D match to TRBD1 (5 bases). Trimming removed 4 bases from V and 0 bases from J, with 15 bases in between. CDR3 size: 16 residues. Germline V gene lookup returns CDR1 MNHEY and CDR2 SMNVEV (reference sequence). For the CDR3, the DNA is TGTGCCAGCAGTTCCCGGGGGGGTTTCATGAACACTGAAGCTTTCTTT. It codes for CASSSRGGFMNTEAFF.

V gene TRBV30 combines with J gene TRBJ2-7; possible D gene TRBD1, 6 bases. Germline CDR1 is GTSNPN and CDR2 is SVGIG (reference sequence). Trimming removed 5 bases at V and 0 bases at J, with 23 bases between. The CDR3 length is 17 residues. CDR3 region: CAWGGQASLVLSYEQYF. In DNA, the CDR3 is TGTGCCTGGGGGGGCCAGGCAAGCTTAGTCCTCTCCTACGAGCAGTACTTC.

This clone was observed a handful of times. This chain uses TRBV5-1 with TRBJ2-1; no clear D gene. Germline loops: CDR1 SGHRS, CDR2 YFSETQ. CDR3 length: 15 amino acids. Trimming removed 1 base from V and 0 bases from J, with 8 bases in between. CDR3 bases: TGCGCCAGCAGCTTGCGGCGGAGCTCCTACAATGAGCAGTTCTTC. Translated: CASSLRRSSYNEQFF.